The 28 T cell receptor beta chains presented below share a single source sample, sequenced in a study of blood T cell repertoires in COVID-19. Sequencing was performed with immunoSEQ multiplex PCR; in TCRdb, only in-frame clones are kept and a portion is missing. The sample contains some 220,000 clones, roughly 88% of which appear only once. Input material: peripheral blood. The source is a man aged 45 to 65 with active or convalescent COVID-19.

The J gene is TRBJ2-1, the V gene TRBV7-2; D not resolved. CDR3 length: 14 residues. V lost 7 bases and J lost 1, with 11 bases in between. Germline assignment: CDR1 SGHTA and CDR2 FQGNSA. This chain's CDR3 is CASTFDKSYNEQFF. In DNA form, the CDR3 reads TGTGCCAGCACCTTCGACAAATCCTACAATGAGCAGTTCTTC. The full variable domain, rest sourced from reference TRBV7-2 and TRBJ2-1, is GAGVSQSPSNKVTEKGKDVELRCDPISGHTALYWYRQSLGQGLEFLIYFQGNSAPDKSGLPSDRFSAERTGGSVSTLTIQRTQQEDSAVYLCASTFDKSYNEQFFGPGTRLTVL.

The chain uses TRBV4-1 and TRBJ2-2; 9 bases align to TRBD2. V shed 1 base, J shed 7 bases, and the junction held 7 bases outside the gene matches. Germline V CDR1 and CDR2: MGHRA, YSYEKL. This CDR3 spans 16 amino acids. DNA of the CDR3: TGCGCCAGCAGCCAAGTGAGCGGGGGGACGGTCGGGGAGCTGTTTTTT. Protein sequence: CASSQVSGGTVGELFF.

The V call is TRBV7-2, the J call TRBJ2-1, with TRBD1 matching 9 bases. The junction had 8 bases not matched to a gene; V was cut back by 6 bases and J by 2 bases. The CDR3 spans 16 residues. The germline CDR1 and CDR2 sequences are SGHTA and FQGNSA. The CDR3 coding sequence is TGTGCCAGCAGGTTACGCGGACAGGGGCCCTACAATGAGCAGTTCTTC. It codes for CASRLRGQGPYNEQFF.

This clone was detected once. V and J are TRBV6-2 or TRBV6-3 and TRBJ2-7; 9 bases align to TRBD1. The CDR3 is 16 amino acids. V lost 6 bases and J lost 2; bases outside the gene matches: 11. In germline, CDR1 is MNHEY, CDR2 SVGEGT. The CDR3 reads CASSWGWTGVTYEQYF. The CDR3 DNA reads as TGTGCCAGCAGCTGGGGTTGGACAGGGGTCACCTACGAGCAGTACTTC.

The chain combines TRBV2 with TRBJ2-2, with a possible D match to TRBD1 (6 bases). CDR1 is SNHLY and CDR2 is FYNNEI in the germline V gene. The V end lost 6 bases, the J end lost 2 bases, and 10 bases lay between the germline ends. CDR3 length equals 14 residues. The CDR3 nucleotides are TGTGCCAGCAGGAAACAGGGAAACACCGGGGAGCTGTTTTTT. It yields the protein CASRKQGNTGELFF.

The chain employs TRBV28 and TRBJ1-5, with 7 positions matching TRBD1. The CDR3 totals 19 residues. V trimming: 6 bases; J trimming: 0 bases; junction bases outside the gene matches: 17. Germline loops: CDR1 MDHEN, CDR2 SYDVKM. The chain's CDR3 is CASRPDRVPLSISNQPQHF. The CDR3 DNA reads as TGTGCCAGCAGGCCCGACAGGGTTCCGCTATCTATTAGCAATCAGCCCCAGCATTTT.

This sequence joins TRBV28 and TRBJ2-5; TRBD1 is a possible D gene (6 bases). Looked up from germline, CDR1 is MDHEN and CDR2 is SYDVKM. Trimming shortened V by 2 bases and J by 5 bases, and 18 bases separated the two germline ends. The CDR3 runs to 16 residues. CDR3 protein: CASSLTYNRAGETQYF. CDR3 nucleotide sequence: TGTGCCAGCAGTTTAACCTACAACAGGGCAGGGGAGACCCAGTACTTC.

This clone was seen a handful of times. V gene TRBV2 combines with J gene TRBJ1-2; 9 positions match TRBD1. This CDR3 is 14 amino acids long. Germline CDR1 is SNHLY and CDR2 is FYNNEI. The V gene end was trimmed by 6 bases and the J gene end by 5 bases; junction bases not matched to a gene: 7. As DNA, the CDR3 is TGTGCCAGCAGGGACAGGGGCGAGTATTATGGCTACACCTTC. As protein: CASRDRGEYYGYTF.

The chain employs TRBV4-2 and TRBJ1-2; 7 nucleotides match TRBD1. This CDR3 is 13 amino acids long. J lost 4 bases, V lost 2 bases, and 1 base had no gene match. The germline V gene encodes CDR1 LGHNA and CDR2 YNFKEQ. CDR3 coding DNA: TGTGCCAGCAGCCAACAGGGGGGCTATGGCTACACCTTC. It specifies CASSQQGGYGYTF.

This rearrangement joins TRBV19 to TRBJ2-1, with 9 bases lining up with TRBD1. Per the germline V gene, CDR1 is LNHDA and CDR2 is SQIVND (reference sequence). The CDR3 totals 15 residues. J gave up 4 bases and V 9 bases, and 10 bases lay outside the gene matches. CDR3 in amino acids: CASKGRDRVYNEQFF. For the CDR3, the DNA is TGTGCCAGCAAGGGACGGGACAGGGTATACAATGAGCAGTTCTTC.

The chain carries TRBV5-5 and TRBJ2-7; 13 positions agree with TRBD2. The CDR3 length is 15 residues. Germline V gene data show CDR1 as SGHKS and CDR2 as YYEKEE (reference sequence). With 2 bases clipped from V and 6 bases from J, the junction kept 5 bases outside the gene matches. Written as DNA, the CDR3 is TGTGCCAGCAGCTTCGGACTAGCGGGAGTATCCGAGCAGTACTTC. It yields the protein CASSFGLAGVSEQYF.

This rearrangement joins TRBV20-1 to TRBJ2-7; no definite D call. The germline V and J ends were trimmed by 5 bases and 1 base, with 6 bases remaining between them. CDR3 length: 11 amino acids. Germline lookup yields CDR1 DFQATT and CDR2 SNEGSKA (reference sequence). The CDR3 protein is CSARRSYEQYF. As DNA, the CDR3 is TGCAGTGCTCGCAGGTCCTACGAGCAGTACTTC.

The chain links TRBV27 to TRBJ2-1, with TRBD1 as a possible D gene (5 bases). The CDR3 totals 15 residues. The V gene's germline CDR1 is MNHEY and CDR2 SMNVEV (reference sequence). Between the trimmed V and J ends, which lost 5 bases and 6 bases, there was a span of 17 bases. In DNA, the CDR3 is TGTGCCAGCAGTCCCGACCCCTCAGGGCGCAATGAGCAGTTCTTC. Amino acids: CASSPDPSGRNEQFF.

This clone has a handful of counts. This chain connects TRBV28 to TRBJ1-6, with D possibly TRBD1 on 5 matching bases. Germline assignment: CDR1 MDHEN and CDR2 SYDVKM. The CDR3 is made up of 20 amino acids. V lost 6 bases, J lost 5 bases, and 29 bases lay in between. CDR3 sequence reads: CASSPYWTDRGRRDNSPLHF. DNA of the CDR3: TGTGCCAGCAGCCCCTATTGGACCGACCGGGGGAGAAGGGATAATTCACCCCTCCACTTT.

The rearrangement joins TRBV28 to TRBJ2-1, with TRBD2 identical over 11 bases. The CDR3 totals 15 residues. With V trimmed by 6 bases and J by 5 bases, 6 bases remained unmatched. The germline V gene encodes CDR1 MDHEN and CDR2 SYDVKM. CDR3 sequence (DNA): TGTGCCAGCAGCAGAGGGACTAGCGGCAACAATGAGCAGTTCTTC. Translation gives CASSRGTSGNNEQFF. Combining the CDR3 with reference TRBV28 and TRBJ2-1 gives the whole variable domain DVKVTQSSRYLVKRTGEKVFLECVQDMDHENMFWYRQDPGLGLRLIYFSYDVKMKEKGDIPEGYSVSREKKERFSLILESASTNQTSMYLCASSRGTSGNNEQFFGPGTRLTVL.

This chain connects TRBV30 to TRBJ2-2, with TRBD2 matching over 7 bases. From germline, CDR1 is GTSNPN and CDR2 SVGIG (reference sequence). The V and J ends lost 4 bases and 5 bases, in that order; junction bases with no gene match: 1. The CDR3 has 12 amino acids. The CDR3 loop reads CAWISGTGELFF. The CDR3 DNA is TGTGCCTGGATTAGCGGGACCGGGGAGCTGTTTTTT.

About this clone: This CDR3 is also generated by other DNA sequences in the sample. The chain combines TRBV24-1 with TRBJ1-2; no clear D. The CDR3 covers 12 residues. V was shortened by 3 bases and J by 5 bases, with 6 bases between the two germline ends. Germline V gene data show CDR1 as KGHDR and CDR2 as SFDVKD. The CDR3 sequence: CATSDGRYGYTF. CDR3 nucleotide sequence: TGTGCCACCAGTGATGGGAGGTATGGCTACACCTTC.

CDR3 region: CASSRAQGPYEQYV. The CDR3 DNA reads as TGTGCCAGCAGCAGAGCACAGGGTCCCTACGAGCAGTACGTC. V usage is TRBV21-1 and J usage is TRBJ2-7; the D call of TRBD1 is as the table states it, not checked on the DNA. TRBV21-1 is assigned pseudogene status. The CDR3 sequence is 14 residues long.

V gene TRBV29-1 combines with J gene TRBJ2-1; D perhaps matches TRBD2 (6 bases). This CDR3 has 13 amino acids. V lost 7 bases to trimming and J lost 9 bases, with 19 bases between them. Germline CDR1 and CDR2: SQVTM and ANQGSEA. The CDR3 loop is CSAEAQVGGEQFF. The CDR3 DNA is TGCAGCGCAGAGGCGCAGGTGGGGGGTGAGCAGTTCTTC.

The chain has TRBV5-4 and TRBJ2-5, with TRBD2 matching over 7 bases. V lost 0 bases to trimming and J lost 0 bases; unmatched junction nucleotides: 5. The CDR3 loop spans 16 amino acids. CDR1 SGHNT and CDR2 YYREEE come from the germline V gene (reference sequence). CDR3 residues: CASSLATSAYQETQYF. CDR3 DNA sequence: TGTGCCAGCAGCTTGGCCACTAGCGCGTACCAAGAGACCCAGTACTTC.

The chain has TRBV7-9 and TRBJ2-1; 11 bases fit TRBD2. Per the germline V gene, CDR1 is SEHNR and CDR2 is FQNEAQ (reference sequence). The CDR3 covers 15 residues. J was trimmed by 3 bases and V by 6 bases; bases with no gene match: 4. CDR3 region: CASRLAGADYNEQFF. The CDR3 region has the DNA TGTGCCAGCAGACTAGCGGGAGCCGACTACAATGAGCAGTTCTTC.

The table lists this clone with a few counts. J is TRBJ1-5 and V is TRBV5-1, with 8 bases identical to TRBD1. Per germline, CDR1 SGHRS and CDR2 YFSETQ. With 4 bases clipped from V and 5 bases from J, the junction kept 5 bases outside the gene matches. The CDR3 sequence is 14 residues long. CDR3 protein: CASSPGQGDQPQHF. CDR3 coding DNA: TGCGCCAGCAGCCCTGGACAGGGAGATCAGCCCCAGCATTTT.

This chain links TRBV3-1 (or the pseudogene TRBV3-2) with TRBJ2-3; the match to TRBD2 covers 8 bases. After removal of 1 base from V and 5 bases from J, the junction contained 8 bases not matched to a gene. CDR3 length equals 16 residues. Germline V gene data show CDR1 as LGHDT and CDR2 as YNNKEL (reference sequence). The CDR3 DNA reads TGTGCCAGCAGCCAAGTACGAGCGGGAGCGGGAGATACGCAGTATTTT. Its protein is CASSQVRAGAGDTQYF.

This clone was observed a handful of times. DNA of the CDR3: TGTGCCAGCTACGGGGTAGCGAACACCGGGGAGCTGTTTTTT. Its protein product is CASYGVANTGELFF. The chain has TRBV7-2 and TRBJ2-2; D is perhaps TRBD2 (5 bases). The germline V and J ends were trimmed by 8 bases and 0 bases, with 10 bases remaining between them. Per the germline V gene, CDR1 is SGHTA and CDR2 is FQGNSA. The CDR3 sequence is 14 residues long.

The chain uses TRBV28 and TRBJ2-1; 9 bases line up with TRBD2. Germline CDR1 MDHEN, CDR2 SYDVKM. V was clipped by 3 bases and J by 7 bases; unmatched bases: 10. The CDR3 loop spans 16 amino acids. CDR3 nucleotides: TGTGCCAGCAGTTTTGGGCTAGCGGGAATAGGAAATGAGCAGTTCTTC. Translating it yields CASSFGLAGIGNEQFF.

This clone turned up a few times. J is TRBJ1-3 and V is TRBV13, with 7 nucleotides matching TRBD1. CDR1 and CDR2 (germline): PRHDT, FYEKMQ (reference sequence). This CDR3 is built from 14 residues. V trimming: 0 bases; J trimming: 4 bases; junction bases outside the gene matches: 0. CDR3 amino acids: CASSLGGGGNTIYF. For the CDR3, the DNA is TGTGCCAGCAGCTTAGGAGGGGGCGGAAACACCATATATTTT.

This clone has just one count. The CDR3 loop reads CASRPQGVGNEKLFF. DNA of the CDR3: TGTGCCAGCAGGCCCCAGGGGGTGGGTAATGAAAAACTGTTTTTT. The J gene is TRBJ1-4, the V gene TRBV28, with 7 bases aligning to TRBD1. Germline V CDR1 and CDR2: MDHEN, SYDVKM. V trimming: 6 bases; J trimming: 4 bases; junction bases outside the gene matches: 8. This CDR3 comprises 15 residues.

The rearrangement joins TRBV5-1 to TRBJ1-6, with a weak D call TRBD1 (5 bases). Trimming cost V 4 bases and J 0 bases, with 14 bases left between them. This CDR3 is built from 17 residues. Per the germline V gene, CDR1 is SGHRS and CDR2 is YFSETQ. The CDR3: CASSPGAGYSYNSPLHF. The CDR3 region has the DNA TGCGCCAGCAGCCCCGGAGCAGGGTACTCCTATAATTCACCCCTCCACTTT.